Shown below are 24 T cell receptor beta chains from a single sample sequenced in a study of beta chain features in type 1 diabetes. Every isolated RNA sample was fully reverse transcribed, so sequencing captured expressed TCRB transcripts. Generated by immunoSEQ multiplex PCR, the TCRdb table keeps only in-frame clones and is missing some. The sample shows around 300,000 clones, 9.5% to 11% of them seen only once. The sample was naive CD4+ T cells from blood. The receptor set was obtained from a woman in her 30s in good health.

The chain uses TRBV4-2 and TRBJ2-5; 8 bases match TRBD1. The V gene's germline CDR1 is LGHNA and CDR2 YNFKEQ. The CDR3 length is 17 residues. V dropped 4 bases and J dropped 3; count of bases not matched to a gene: 13. The CDR3: CASSPLGQGPGEETQYF. The CDR3 region has the DNA TGTGCCAGCAGCCCGCTAGGACAGGGACCCGGAGAAGAGACCCAGTACTTC.

The genes are TRBV30 and TRBJ2-7, with a tentative D call TRBD1 (5 bases). Trimming took 5 bases from V and 3 from J, leaving 14 bases between them. From germline, CDR1 is GTSNPN and CDR2 SVGIG (reference sequence). The CDR3 length is 13 residues. This CDR3 is CAWGAYPLYEQYF. DNA of the CDR3: TGTGCCTGGGGGGCCTACCCCCTCTACGAGCAGTACTTC.

This sequence joins TRBV5-1 and TRBJ2-1; a possible D gene is TRBD2 (6 bases). Germline CDR1 SGHRS, CDR2 YFSETQ. This CDR3 is built from 13 residues. V was shortened by 6 bases and J by 7 bases, with 14 bases between the two germline ends. The CDR3 here is CASTMGEENEQFF. The DNA for the CDR3 is TGCGCCAGCACAATGGGGGAGGAGAATGAGCAGTTCTTC.

In this sample, this clone turned up a few times. V usage is TRBV4-3 and J usage is TRBJ2-5; a possible D gene is TRBD2 (6 bases). Germline CDR1 and CDR2: LGHNA and YSLEER. Trimming took 4 bases from V and 2 from J, leaving 14 bases between them. This CDR3 has 15 residues. For the CDR3, the DNA is TGCGCCAGCAGCCCCTCGGGAGCAGGGCAAGAGACCCAGTACTTC. This translates into CASSPSGAGQETQYF.

The gene calls are TRBV30 and TRBJ1-1; 8 nucleotides line up with TRBD1. The CDR3 is 12 amino acids. Germline V gives CDR1 GTSNPN, CDR2 SVGIG (reference sequence). V gave up 5 bases and J gave up 1 base; unmatched junction bases: 0. Written as DNA, the CDR3 is TGTGCCTGGGACAGGGGGAACACTGAAGCTTTCTTT. Its protein is CAWDRGNTEAFF. The entire variable domain, with the rest obtained from reference TRBV30 and TRBJ1-1, is as follows: SQTIHQWPATLVQPVGSPLSLECTVEGTSNPNLYWYRQAAGRGLQLLFYSVGIGQISSEVPQNLSASRPQDRQFILSSKKLLLSDSGFYLCAWDRGNTEAFFGQGTRLTVV.

J is TRBJ2-3 and V is TRBV11-2; D is undetermined. Germline V gene lookup returns CDR1 SGHAT and CDR2 FQNNGV. The CDR3 consists of 15 residues. V dropped 0 bases and J dropped 4 bases, with 11 bases sitting between them. CDR3 nucleotide sequence: TGTGCCAGCAGCTTAGAACCCCAAAGCGCAGATACGCAGTATTTT. It translates to CASSLEPQSADTQYF.

This clone was picked up a small number of times. The chain has TRBV4-3 and TRBJ2-7; no firm D call. The CDR3 contains 16 residues. The germline V gene has CDR1 LGHNA and CDR2 YSLEER. Trimming took off 0 bases at V and 1 base at J, with 13 bases between the two ends. This chain's CDR3 is CASSQEAGQTSYEQYF. The CDR3 DNA reads as TGCGCCAGCAGCCAAGAGGCAGGCCAGACATCCTACGAGCAGTACTTC.

The J gene is TRBJ2-1, the V gene TRBV7-9; TRBD2 matches 10 bases. Germline CDR1 is SEHNR and CDR2 is FQNEAQ (reference sequence). The CDR3 consists of 15 residues. V lost 5 bases and J lost 5; bases outside the gene matches: 6. The CDR3 DNA reads as TGTGCCAGCAGCCTCGGACTAGCGGAAAACAATGAGCAGTTCTTC. Translated, it gives CASSLGLAENNEQFF.

The chain has TRBV28 and TRBJ1-2; 8 bases match TRBD1. This CDR3 has 15 residues. Germline lookup yields CDR1 MDHEN and CDR2 SYDVKM. V shed 3 bases and J 3 bases; nucleotides not matched to a gene: 6. CDR3 loop: CASSFSRGRDYGYTF. The CDR3 DNA reads as TGTGCCAGCAGTTTTAGCAGGGGGCGAGACTATGGCTACACCTTC.

This clone has only a few counts. The chain uses TRBV27 and TRBJ1-5, with a weak D call TRBD1 (5 bases). The germline V gene has CDR1 MNHEY and CDR2 SMNVEV (reference sequence). V was trimmed by 5 bases and J by 4 bases, leaving 12 bases between them. The CDR3 consists of 14 residues. CDR3 nucleotides: TGTGCCAGCAGTCCAACATCAGGGAATCAGCCCCAGCATTTT. It yields the protein CASSPTSGNQPQHF.

In its sample, this clone was seen a few times. The chain uses TRBV6-5 and TRBJ1-3, with a tentative D call TRBD1 (5 bases). Trimming cost V 8 bases and J 0 bases, with 14 bases left between them. Germline assignment: CDR1 MNHEY and CDR2 SVGAGI. This CDR3 has 15 amino acids. The CDR3 here is CASWGQGRSGNTIYF. The CDR3 nucleotides read TGTGCCAGCTGGGGCCAGGGCCGCTCTGGAAACACCATATATTTT.

This chain uses TRBV6-5 with TRBJ2-5; TRBD2 aligns across 10 bases. The CDR3 totals 14 residues. The J segment lost 5 bases and the V segment lost 4 bases, leaving 4 bases of the junction unmatched. Germline V lookup: CDR1 MNHEY, CDR2 SVGAGI. The CDR3 reads CASSFLAGAETQYF. The CDR3 DNA reads as TGTGCCAGCAGTTTCCTAGCGGGAGCTGAGACCCAGTACTTC.

There are a few counts of this clone. The chain recombines TRBV6-5 with TRBJ2-3; a weak D match, TRBD1 (8 bases). Trimming removed 8 bases from V and 5 bases from J, with 14 bases in between. The CDR3 contains 13 residues. Germline lookup yields CDR1 MNHEY and CDR2 SVGAGI. The CDR3 nucleotides read TGTGCCAGCGGTACAGGGGGGGTAGATACGCAGTATTTT. Protein product: CASGTGGVDTQYF.

The chain's CDR3 is CASSSAYGYTF. CDR3 coding DNA: TGTGCCAGCTCCAGTGCCTATGGCTACACCTTC. The chain joins TRBV9 to TRBJ1-2, with D uncertain. The germline CDR1 and CDR2 sequences are SGDLS and YYNGEE. V was shortened by 7 bases and J by 4 bases, with 8 bases between the two germline ends. The length of the CDR3 is 11 residues.

In its sample, this clone was seen a few times. This chain joins TRBV29-1 and TRBJ2-2; TRBD1 matches 8 bases. Germline CDR1 reads SQVTM; CDR2 reads ANQGSEA. There are 15 residues in the CDR3. V lost 7 bases to trimming and J lost 2 bases; unmatched junction nucleotides: 9. CDR3 nucleotide sequence: TGCAGCGCCCGCCCAGGGGGCTTCAACACCGGGGAGCTGTTTTTT. Translating gives CSARPGGFNTGELFF.

The chain uses TRBV6-1 and TRBJ2-6; possible D gene TRBD1, 6 bases. Germline values: CDR1 MNHNS, CDR2 SASEGT. V dropped 3 bases and J dropped 2 bases, with 8 bases sitting between them. The CDR3 contains 15 residues. CDR3 protein: CASSDGQPGANVLTF. The CDR3 DNA sequence: TGTGCCAGCAGTGACGGACAGCCTGGGGCCAACGTCCTGACTTTC.

The rearrangement links TRBV7-9 to TRBJ2-7; 8 bases map to TRBD2. Losses at the gene ends were 3 bases for V and 3 bases for J; bases not matched to a gene: 4. CDR1 and CDR2 from the germline V gene are SEHNR and FQNEAQ (reference sequence). This CDR3 spans 14 amino acids. The CDR3 bases are TGTGCCAGCAGCTTCGGGCGGGAGGTCTACGAGCAGTACTTC. Translated: CASSFGREVYEQYF.

This clone was seen only a few times. V and J are TRBV7-2 and TRBJ2-4; D is perhaps TRBD2 (6 bases). Germline loops: CDR1 SGHTA, CDR2 FQGNSA. The CDR3 contains 17 residues. V lost 4 bases to trimming and J lost 0 bases, with 16 bases between them. This chain's CDR3 is CASSSPRGSLAKNIQYF. CDR3 nucleotide sequence: TGTGCCAGCAGCTCCCCCCGGGGGAGCCTAGCCAAAAACATTCAGTACTTC.

This clone has more than one count but fewer than ten. J is TRBJ1-5 and V is TRBV6-1, with 8 bases that match TRBD1. The CDR3 loop spans 17 amino acids. V was clipped by 4 bases and J by 3 bases; unmatched bases: 11. Germline V lookup: CDR1 MNHNS, CDR2 SASEGT. The CDR3 nucleotides are TGTGCCAGCAGTGGATCCTCGGACAGGGCCAACAATCAGCCCCAGCATTTT. Its translation is CASSGSSDRANNQPQHF.

The rearrangement joins TRBV7-9 to TRBJ1-4; 8 bases agree with TRBD1. V shed 5 bases, J shed 11 bases, and the junction held 7 bases outside the gene matches. The CDR3 totals 13 residues. Germline CDR1 and CDR2: SEHNR and FQNEAQ (reference sequence). For the CDR3, the DNA is TGTGCCAGCAGCACTCAGACAGGGGAGAAACTGTTTTTT. Translated, it gives CASSTQTGEKLFF.

The V call is TRBV7-9, the J call TRBJ2-5; TRBD1 matches 7 bases. The trim removed 5 bases at V and 0 bases at J, leaving 3 bases unmatched. The germline V gene encodes CDR1 SEHNR and CDR2 FQNEAQ (reference sequence). The CDR3 runs 14 residues. In DNA form, the CDR3 reads TGTGCCAGCAGCCAAGACAGGGACCAAGAGACCCAGTACTTC. Translating it yields CASSQDRDQETQYF. Complete variable domain (other parts from reference TRBV7-9 and TRBJ2-5): DTGVSQNPRHKITKRGQNVTFRCDPISEHNRLYWYRQTLGQGPEFLTYFQNEAQLEKSRLLSDRFSAERPKGSFSTLEIQRTEQGDSAMYLCASSQDRDQETQYFGPGTRLLVL.

This clone has just a few counts. The gene calls are TRBV27 and TRBJ1-2; TRBD1 matches at 8 bases. Per the germline V gene, CDR1 is MNHEY and CDR2 is SMNVEV (reference sequence). Losses at the gene ends were 5 bases for V and 7 bases for J; bases not matched to a gene: 9. The CDR3 spans 14 residues. CDR3 sequence: CASSPETGASGYTF. DNA for the CDR3: TGTGCCAGCAGTCCGGAGACAGGGGCGAGTGGCTACACCTTC.

This clone occurred a few times. The rearrangement links TRBV29-1 to TRBJ2-3, with a weak D call TRBD1 (6 bases). The CDR3 extends over 14 amino acids. From germline, CDR1 is SQVTM and CDR2 ANQGSEA. Trimming removed 2 bases from V and 0 bases from J, with 9 bases in between. In DNA, the CDR3 is TGCAGCGTTGAACAGGGGCCTAGCACAGATACGCAGTATTTT. It yields the protein CSVEQGPSTDTQYF.

V usage is TRBV14 and J usage is TRBJ2-3; no clear D. The V gene's germline CDR1 is SGHDN and CDR2 FVKESK. V lost 4 bases to trimming and J lost 5 bases, with 13 bases between them. The CDR3 contains 14 residues. For the CDR3, the DNA is TGTGCCAGCAGCCCTAGACGAGACCGAGATACGCAGTATTTT. Protein product: CASSPRRDRDTQYF.